The rows below give T cell receptor beta chains drawn from one sample of a study of cytomegalovirus exposure and HLA in healthy donors. Measured with immunoSEQ multiplex PCR; TCRdb has only the in-frame clones, and not every one. The sample includes about 73,000 clones, roughly 95% of them seen just once. The sequenced sample consisted of PBMCs. The receptors originated from a man younger than 35 in good health and CMV-seronegative. CDR3s include the opening cysteine and the closing phenylalanine or tryptophan. D genes are given only for firm matches. Clone size is not always given. Where it is, it says once, few, many or a class for expanded clones.

clone size	V gene	D gene	J gene	CDR3 length	CDR3 DNA	CDR3 protein
.	TRBV30	TRBD1	TRBJ1-2	13	TGTGCCTGGGGAAGGGGGCCTTTATGGGGCTACACCTTC	CAWGRGPLWGYTF
.	TRBV14	TRBD1	TRBJ1-4	15	TGTGCCAGCAGCCAAGCCAGGGGGCGGGATGAAAAACTGTTTTTT	CASSQARGRDEKLFF
.	TRBV6-1	.	TRBJ2-7	13	TGTGCCAGCAGCGGCGGACATTCCTACGAGCAGTACTTC	CASSGGHSYEQYF
once	TRBV5-1	TRBD1	TRBJ2-7	17	TGCGCCAGCAGCTTGGCCAGGGGGGGGACAGGGCCCTACGAGCAGTACTTC	CASSLARGGTGPYEQYF
.	TRBV30	.	TRBJ1-4	16	TGTGCCTGGACCCCACAGGGATTCCCCACTAATGAAAAACTGTTTTTT	CAWTPQGFPTNEKLFF
.	TRBV11-3	.	TRBJ2-7	14	TGTGCCAGCAGCCCGTCGCGGGGCCACTACGAGCAGTACTTC	CASSPSRGHYEQYF
.	TRBV11-2	.	TRBJ2-7	12	TGTGCCAGCAGCGGCAGGGTCGGCGAGCAGTACTTC	CASSGRVGEQYF
.	TRBV2	.	TRBJ1-1	12	TGTGCCAGACAGGGTGAGGACACTGAAGCTTTCTTT	CARQGEDTEAFF
.	TRBV7-2	.	TRBJ1-1	13	TGTGCCAGCAGCTTCTCCTCCAGCGGTGAAGCTTTCTTT	CASSFSSSGEAFF
.	TRBV19	.	TRBJ2-7	15	TGTGCCAGTAGTATGGAGGGACGGGATTTGGGCGAGCAGTACTTC	CASSMEGRDLGEQYF
.	TRBV7-3	TRBD2	TRBJ2-2	15	TGTGCCAGCAGCTTAAGCGGGGGTGAAACCGGGGAGCTGTTTTTT	CASSLSGGETGELFF
.	TRBV19	.	TRBJ2-5	15	TGTGCCAGTAGTATAGTGGACTCAATCGGAGAGACCCAGTACTTC	CASSIVDSIGETQYF
.	TRBV21-1	.	TRBJ2-3	15	TGTGCCAGCAGCACTTCTCGGAGGTTGGCAGATACGCAGTATTTT	CASSTSRRLADTQYF
few	TRBV6-6	TRBD1	TRBJ1-5	14	TGTGCCAGCAGTTGGACAGGCGGCAATCAGCCCCAGCATTTT	CASSWTGGNQPQHF
once	TRBV4-1	TRBD2	TRBJ2-7	15	TGCGCCAGCAGCCAAGTCGTAGGGGACTACTACGAGCAGTACTTC	CASSQVVGDYYEQYF
.	TRBV4-1	.	TRBJ2-3	14	TGCGCCAGCAGCCGCGGGACTCCACAAGATACGCAGTATTTT	CASSRGTPQDTQYF
.	TRBV6-5	TRBD1	TRBJ1-2	13	TGTGCCAGCAGTCTAGGGACAGGCTATGGCTACACCTTC	CASSLGTGYGYTF
.	TRBV28	.	TRBJ1-2	12	TGTGCCAGCAGTTTACAGATCTATGGCTACACCTTC	CASSLQIYGYTF
.	TRBV27	.	TRBJ1-2	15	TGTGCCAGCAGCGCACTCCAGGGGCCCCCGGGTAGCTACACCTTC	CASSALQGPPGSYTF
.	TRBV15	.	TRBJ2-7	13	TGTGCCACCAGCGGGGCTGAAACCTACGAGCAGTACTTC	CATSGAETYEQYF
.	TRBV7-2	TRBD1	TRBJ2-2	15	TGTGCCAGCAGCCGGGACAGGGGTTGGACCGGGGAGCTGTTTTTT	CASSRDRGWTGELFF
once	TRBV27	.	TRBJ1-1	15	TGTGCCAGCAGTTTACTAGGAGGAGGGAACACTGAAGCTTTCTTT	CASSLLGGGNTEAFF
.	TRBV2	.	TRBJ2-6	17	TGTGCCAGCAGAAGCAGGGTTCCTAGGTCTGGGGCCAACGTCCTGACTTTC	CASRSRVPRSGANVLTF
.	TRBV6-1	.	TRBJ2-2	15	TGTGCCAGCAGGGGACATGACCCCGTCGCCGGGGAGCTGTTTTTT	CASRGHDPVAGELFF
once	TRBV11-3	.	TRBJ1-1	12	TGTGCCAGCAGCGGGCCCGACACTGAAGCTTTCTTT	CASSGPDTEAFF
.	TRBV7-3	.	TRBJ1-1	14	TGTGCCAGCAGCTTATCATCAGGGGACACTGAAGCTTTCTTT	CASSLSSGDTEAFF
.	TRBV28	.	TRBJ2-3	12	TGTGCCAGTCACTCAATCACAGATACGCAGTATTTT	CASHSITDTQYF
.	TRBV18	.	TRBJ2-5	12	TGTGCCAGCTCACCCACGGAAGAGACCCAGTACTTC	CASSPTEETQYF
.	TRBV7-8	.	TRBJ1-2	16	TGTGCCAGCAGCCCAGCTATGTCGGGGAGCGACTATGGCTACACCTTC	CASSPAMSGSDYGYTF
.	TRBV28	.	TRBJ1-1	12	TGTGCCAGCAGGGAGGTAGACACTGAAGCTTTCTTT	CASREVDTEAFF
once	TRBV7-9	TRBD1	TRBJ2-5	12	TGTGCCAGCAGCTTTAACCGGGACAGGGAGTACTTC	CASSFNRDREYF
.	TRBV4-3	.	TRBJ2-3	14	TGCGCCAGCAGCCAAGATACGGGCACAGATACGCAGTATTTT	CASSQDTGTDTQYF
.	TRBV9	TRBD2	TRBJ2-3	16	TGTGCCAGCAGCCCCGGGGGCGGGGGGCATAGAGATACGCAGTATTTT	CASSPGGGGHRDTQYF
.	TRBV6-1	TRBD2	TRBJ2-7	14	TGTGCCAGCTGGAAAGCGGGGGGCCCCTACGAGCAGTACTTC	CASWKAGGPYEQYF
.	TRBV30	.	TRBJ1-2	12	TGTGCCTGTCATAATCGGGACAATGGCTACACCTTC	CACHNRDNGYTF
.	TRBV21-1	.	TRBJ1-5	12	TGTGCCGGATTGACAGGGCAACAGCCCCAGCATTTT	CAGLTGQQPQHF
.	TRBV9	TRBD1	TRBJ2-7	14	TGTGCCAGCAGCGGGGACAGTTCCGCCTACGAGCAGTACTTC	CASSGDSSAYEQYF
.	TRBV5-1	.	TRBJ1-4	16	TGCGCCAGCAGGAAGGGGATCGGGGGGGGAGAAGAAAAACTGTTTTTT	CASRKGIGGGEEKLFF
.	TRBV5-4	.	TRBJ2-1	14	TGTGCCAGCAGCCACGGAACAGACTACAATGAGCAGTTCTTC	CASSHGTDYNEQFF
.	TRBV29-1	.	TRBJ1-1	14	TGCAGCGTTGATAGCACGGGAACTGGGACTGAAGCTTTCTTT	CSVDSTGTGTEAFF
.	TRBV27	.	TRBJ1-1	16	TGTGCCAGCAGTTTATCGAGTAGGACAGTAGACACTGAAGCTTTCTTT	CASSLSSRTVDTEAFF
.	TRBV27	.	TRBJ2-7	12	TGTGCCAGCAGTTTAATCTTGCAGGGCTTGTACTTC	CASSLILQGLYF
.	TRBV2	TRBD1	TRBJ1-5	15	TGTGCCAGCCGGGGAGGGACAGGGGACAATCAGCCCCAGCATTTT	CASRGGTGDNQPQHF
.	TRBV29-1	TRBD2	TRBJ2-6	14	TGCAGCGTTCGGGGGGGCAGTGGGGCCAACGTCCTGACTTTC	CSVRGGSGANVLTF
few	TRBV7-8	TRBD2	TRBJ2-1	15	TGTGCCAGCAGCTTAGAGGGACTAGCCGGTAATGAGCAGTTCTTC	CASSLEGLAGNEQFF
.	TRBV7-3	.	TRBJ1-1	14	TGTGCCAGCAGCTTAATCGCAGGGAACACTGAAGCTTTCTTT	CASSLIAGNTEAFF
once	TRBV5-5	.	TRBJ1-6	13	TGTGCCAGCAGAACAGTTTATAATTCACCCCTCCACTTT	CASRTVYNSPLHF
.	TRBV27	.	TRBJ1-2	12	TGTGCCAGCAAAAGTACGGGGGGCGGCTACACCTTC	CASKSTGGGYTF
.	TRBV27	TRBD1	TRBJ2-7	14	TGTGCCAGCAGTCTCGGGACAGGAGCCTACGAGCAGTACTTC	CASSLGTGAYEQYF
.	TRBV2	.	TRBJ1-2	15	TGTGCCAGCAGTCTAGGGCAGGGGCCGCTCTATGGCTACACCTTC	CASSLGQGPLYGYTF
once	TRBV2	TRBD2	TRBJ2-1	15	TGTGCCAGCAGTGAAGAGCGGGGGGCATACAATGAGCAGTTCTTC	CASSEERGAYNEQFF
.	TRBV7-6	.	TRBJ1-2	13	TGTGCCAGCAGCTCTAATAACGGCAGGGGCTACACCTTC	CASSSNNGRGYTF
.	TRBV30	TRBD2	TRBJ2-7	13	TGTGCCTTCTCAGCGGGGGGATCCTACGAGCAGTACTTC	CAFSAGGSYEQYF